This T cell receptor (beta chain) appears in the sequencing data of a study of PD-1 blockade in classical Hodgkin lymphoma. Study information: Patients were given intravenous nivolumab, 3 mg/kg, every 2 weeks. Study-level results: Newly diagnosed patients reportedly trailed healthy donors in baseline TCR diversity.

Per germline, CDR1 SGDLS and CDR2 YYNGEE. CDR3 size: 14 residues. V dropped 0 bases and J dropped 5 bases, with 12 bases sitting between them. Time point given: cycle 4 day 1 (C4D1), after around six weeks of nivolumab. Each patient experienced a relapse that followed autologous stem cell transplantation, and brentuximab vedotin exposure varied. Note on this clone: Its specificity is unknown.

The repertoire was sequenced with immunoSEQ multiplex PCR; TCRdb's copy has only in-frame clones and lacks some. In the table there are approximately 17,000 clones, less than 70% of which are singletons. The sequence was collected from a human donor with classical Hodgkin lymphoma. This specimen was peripheral blood mononuclear cells (PBMCs), taken before the fourth cycle of nivolumab. The chain joins TRBV9 to TRBJ2-7, with D possibly being TRBD2 (7 bases). CDR3 protein: CASSVEWRGHEQYF. CDR3 DNA: TGTGCCAGCAGCGTAGAGTGGCGGGGGCACGAGCAGTACTTC. The whole variable domain, remainder taken from reference TRBV9 and TRBJ2-7, is DSGVTQTPKHLITATGQRVTLRCSPRSGDLSVYWYQQSLDQGLQFLIQYYNGEERAKGNILERFSAQQFPDLHSELNLSSLELGDSALYFCASSVEWRGHEQYFGPGTRLTVT.